Shown below are 27 T cell receptor beta chains from a single sample sequenced in a study of control samples from healthy donors and cancer patients. Produced via immunoSEQ multiplex PCR; TCRdb's table is partial and in-frame only. The sample has 210,000 or so clones, about 90% seen once. Sequencing was done on a sample of blood. The receptors originated from a young man in good health.

In its sample, this clone was seen once. This chain connects TRBV28 to TRBJ1-5; 7 positions agree with TRBD1. J gave up 2 bases and V 5 bases, and 9 bases lay outside the gene matches. Germline V gene lookup returns CDR1 MDHEN and CDR2 SYDVKM. The length of the CDR3 is 16 residues. CDR3 coding DNA: TGTGCCAGCAGTACAAACAGGGGAGGTCGCAATCAGCCCCAGCATTTT. Its protein is CASSTNRGGRNQPQHF.

This chain connects TRBV7-2 to TRBJ1-5, with D unclear. CDR1 SGHTA and CDR2 FQGNSA come from the germline V gene. Deletions cut 5 bases from V and 6 bases from J, with 17 bases between. This CDR3 contains 15 residues. The CDR3 here is CASSPHAGGGQPQHF. Here the CDR3 DNA reads TGTGCCAGCAGCCCCCACGCTGGTGGAGGTCAGCCCCAGCATTTT.

V gene TRBV7-3 combines with J gene TRBJ2-1, with a weak D call TRBD2 (5 bases). Trimming cost V 5 bases and J 7 bases, with 18 bases left between them. The germline gives CDR1 SGHTA, CDR2 FQGTGA. The CDR3 spans 15 residues. The CDR3 here is CASSGQSGPRNEQFF. The CDR3, as DNA: TGTGCCAGCAGCGGGCAGAGCGGACCGAGGAATGAGCAGTTCTTC.

The rearrangement joins TRBV24-1 to TRBJ2-3, with 9 bases identical to TRBD1. CDR3 length: 16 amino acids. Germline V CDR1 and CDR2: KGHDR, SFDVKD. V was clipped by 2 bases and J by 4 bases; unmatched bases: 6. This CDR3 reads CATSDSGTGWADTQYF. The CDR3 DNA is TGTGCCACCAGTGATTCCGGGACAGGGTGGGCAGATACGCAGTATTTT.

This chain uses TRBV25-1 with TRBJ1-5; TRBD1 might be the D (5 bases). Germline V lookup: CDR1 MGHDK, CDR2 SYGVNS. Trimming removed 3 bases from V and 1 base from J, with 13 bases in between. The CDR3 loop spans 16 amino acids. The DNA for the CDR3 is TGTGCCAGCAGTGAGCTAGGGGATCGAAGCAATCAGCCCCAGCATTTT. Translation gives CASSELGDRSNQPQHF.

The rearrangement links TRBV20-1 to TRBJ1-4; D not certain. The germline CDR1 and CDR2 sequences are DFQATT and SNEGSKA (reference sequence). V lost 3 bases and J lost 1, with 18 bases in between. This CDR3 is 17 amino acids long. The DNA of the CDR3 is TGCAGTGCTAGTCTTCCTAACGCGGGTCGAACTAATGAAAAACTGTTTTTT. It codes for CSASLPNAGRTNEKLFF.

A single count supports this clone. The chain has TRBV19 and TRBJ2-3; D gene unclear. The V gene lost 3 bases and the J gene lost 0 bases, with 10 bases spanning the gap. The germline CDR1 and CDR2 sequences are LNHDA and SQIVND (reference sequence). This CDR3 comprises 15 residues. CDR3: CASSMGRISTDTQYF. The CDR3 nucleotides are TGTGCCAGTAGTATGGGCCGGATTAGCACAGATACGCAGTATTTT.

This chain's CDR3 is CASSQDRGVSNQPQHF. The DNA of the CDR3 is TGCGCCAGCAGCCAAGATCGCGGAGTTAGCAATCAGCCCCAGCATTTT. The chain has TRBV4-1 and TRBJ1-5; D gene ambiguous. Trimming cost V 0 bases and J 0 bases, with 9 bases left between them. Germline assignment: CDR1 MGHRA and CDR2 YSYEKL. The CDR3 has 16 amino acids.

This sequence joins TRBV2 and TRBJ2-7; no clear D. V gave up 2 bases and J gave up 4 bases, with 9 bases separating them. Germline-derived CDR1 and CDR2 are SNHLY and FYNNEI. The CDR3 spans 13 residues. CDR3 bases: TGTGCCAGCAGTGAAAAGGTGGGATACGAGCAGTACTTC. Translated, it gives CASSEKVGYEQYF.

In its sample, this clone was seen once. The DNA is left out, because the CDR3 cannot be placed on it with certainty; the CDR3 is given as TCRdb lists it. The V and J genes are TRBV19 and TRBJ2-1; the table's D call, TRBD1, was not checked against the DNA. 12 amino acids form the CDR3, both terminal residues included. Germline CDR1 LNHDA, CDR2 SQIVND (reference sequence). This CDR3 reads CASSVGQGSAFF.

This rearrangement joins TRBV3-1 (or the pseudogene TRBV3-2) to TRBJ1-2; 7 bases agree with TRBD1. Germline trimming cut 2 bases from V and 2 bases from J; bases unmatched to any gene: 2. Germline V gene lookup returns CDR1 LGHDT and CDR2 YNNKEL (reference sequence). The CDR3 has 14 amino acids. The CDR3 sequence: CASSQRDRNYGYTF. CDR3 coding DNA: TGTGCCAGCAGCCAACGGGACAGAAACTATGGCTACACCTTC.

CDR3 DNA: TGTGCCAGCAGCGCACTAGCGGGGGTTATCTCCTACAATGAGCAGTTCTTC. Its translation is CASSALAGVISYNEQFF. The chain employs TRBV9 and TRBJ2-1; 11 positions match TRBD2. The CDR3 length is 17 residues. Germline values: CDR1 SGDLS, CDR2 YYNGEE. The V gene end was trimmed by 3 bases and the J gene end by 0 bases; junction bases not matched to a gene: 5.

The V call is TRBV3-1 (or the pseudogene TRBV3-2), the J call TRBJ2-5, with D uncertain. The germline V gene encodes CDR1 LGHDT and CDR2 YNNKEL (reference sequence). This CDR3 contains 16 residues. Trimming shortened V by 1 base and J by 1 base, and 13 bases separated the two germline ends. CDR3 in amino acids: CASSQAQFRAQETQYF. CDR3 coding DNA: TGTGCCAGCAGCCAAGCGCAGTTTCGAGCCCAAGAGACCCAGTACTTC.

The table lists this clone with a count of one. The junction and the germline gene differ at one end; a read error may be behind it. This chain connects TRBV4-1 to TRBJ1-1, with a possible D match to TRBD1 (5 bases). The CDR3 runs 14 residues. CDR1 MGHRA and CDR2 YSYEKL come from the germline V gene. This CDR3 is CASSQEPGRNRLFF. Here the CDR3 DNA reads TGCGCCAGCAGTCAAGAACCCGGTAGAAACAGGCTCTTCTTT.

This chain joins TRBV6-5 and TRBJ1-6; TRBD1 matches 7 bases. Germline CDR1 and CDR2: MNHEY and SVGAGI. J lost 10 bases, V lost 7 bases, and 7 bases had no gene match. This CDR3 has 13 amino acids. CDR3 sequence reads: CASKEGAGSPLHF. The DNA of the CDR3 is TGTGCCAGCAAGGAGGGGGCAGGATCACCCCTCCACTTT.

The chain uses TRBV11-2 and TRBJ1-6, with TRBD1 matching 10 bases. The V gene end was trimmed by 5 bases and the J gene end by 15 bases; junction bases not matched to a gene: 7. Germline V gene lookup returns CDR1 SGHAT and CDR2 FQNNGV. The CDR3 sequence is 13 residues long. The CDR3 here is CASSARDRGYLHF. The CDR3 DNA sequence: TGTGCCAGCAGCGCCCGGGACAGGGGATACCTCCACTTT.

This clone was seen more than once but under ten times. The chain carries TRBV11-3 and TRBJ2-1, with 7 bases matching TRBD1. Germline V lookup: CDR1 SGHNT, CDR2 YENEEA. The CDR3 totals 16 residues. The ends lost 1 base at V and 3 bases at J; junction bases unmatched: 6. Here the CDR3 reads CASSLGYQGDYNEQFF. The CDR3 region has the DNA TGTGCCAGCAGCTTAGGTTACCAGGGGGACTACAATGAGCAGTTCTTC.

The chain employs TRBV3-1 (or the pseudogene TRBV3-2) and TRBJ1-1; perhaps TRBD1 as D (6 bases). The CDR3 sequence is 12 residues long. Germline V CDR1 and CDR2: LGHDT, YNNKEL (reference sequence). The V end lost 3 bases, the J end lost 10 bases, and 12 bases lay between the germline ends. The CDR3, as DNA: TGTGCCAGCAGCCAGAGGGGGAGAGGAGCTTTCTTT. It specifies CASSQRGRGAFF.

The gene calls are TRBV4-1 and TRBJ2-1; TRBD2 aligns across 9 bases. The V and J ends lost 0 bases and 7 bases, in that order; junction bases with no gene match: 16. Germline assignment: CDR1 MGHRA and CDR2 YSYEKL. The CDR3 length is 19 residues. The CDR3 spells CASSQDSRVWAGGLNEQFF. In DNA form, the CDR3 reads TGCGCCAGCAGCCAAGATTCCCGGGTTTGGGCGGGGGGGCTGAATGAGCAGTTCTTC.

The chain couples TRBV9 to TRBJ1-3; D uncertain. V lost 0 bases to trimming and J lost 0 bases, with 13 bases between them. Looked up from germline, CDR1 is SGDLS and CDR2 is YYNGEE. There are 17 residues in the CDR3. CDR3 bases: TGTGCCAGCAGCGTAGAAGAGGCTATTCGCTCTGGAAACACCATATATTTT. The encoded protein is CASSVEEAIRSGNTIYF.

The V gene is TRBV6-5, the J gene TRBJ2-1; 14 positions match TRBD2. The CDR3 runs 15 residues. V shed 7 bases, J shed 6 bases, and the junction held 5 bases outside the gene matches. CDR1 and CDR2 from the germline V gene are MNHEY and SVGAGI. In DNA form, the CDR3 reads TGTGCCAGCATGATGACTAGCGGGGGGGCCAATGAGCAGTTCTTC. Translating it yields CASMMTSGGANEQFF.

The chain recombines TRBV6-5 with TRBJ1-2; D is perhaps TRBD1 (6 bases). CDR1 and CDR2 (germline): MNHEY, SVGAGI. The ends were cut back, 1 base at V and 4 bases at J, with 10 bases in the middle. CDR3 length: 14 amino acids. This chain's CDR3 is CASSYLEGGYGYTF. CDR3 bases: TGTGCCAGCAGTTACTTGGAGGGGGGCTATGGCTACACCTTC.

The J gene is TRBJ1-3, the V gene TRBV18, with D tentatively TRBD1 (5 bases). Between the trimmed V and J ends, which lost 2 bases and 0 bases, there was a span of 8 bases. Germline V CDR1 and CDR2: KGHSH, LQKENI. The CDR3 consists of 15 residues. The CDR3 is CASSPSTDSGNTIYF. In nucleotides, the CDR3 is TGTGCCAGCTCACCATCGACAGACTCTGGAAACACCATATATTTT.

This clone was seen a few times. This chain uses TRBV15 with TRBJ1-5, with 9 bases matching TRBD1. The CDR3 contains 18 residues. The germline gives CDR1 LNHNV, CDR2 YYDKDF (reference sequence). V was clipped by 0 bases and J by 6 bases; unmatched bases: 12. Written as DNA, the CDR3 is TGTGCCACCAGCAGAGATGTTCCCGGGACAGGGAACAGTCAGCCCCAGCATTTT. It yields the protein CATSRDVPGTGNSQPQHF.

V usage is TRBV30 and J usage is TRBJ1-4, with D possibly matching TRBD1 (6 bases). The CDR3 spans 15 residues. Germline CDR1 GTSNPN, CDR2 SVGIG (reference sequence). Deletions cut 0 bases from V and 3 bases from J, with 11 bases between. The CDR3 here is CAWSVWGRSNEKLFF. CDR3 bases: TGTGCCTGGAGTGTATGGGGGCGGTCTAATGAAAAACTGTTTTTT.

The rearrangement joins TRBV3-1 (or the pseudogene TRBV3-2) to TRBJ2-6; the match to TRBD2 covers 11 bases. The V segment lost 1 base and the J segment 0 bases; nucleotides outside the gene matches: 2. The CDR3 is 18 residues long. The germline V gene encodes CDR1 LGHDT and CDR2 YNNKEL (reference sequence). The CDR3 region has the DNA TGTGCCAGCAGCCAAGGACTAGCGGGGAGCTCTGGGGCCAACGTCCTGACTTTC. It specifies CASSQGLAGSSGANVLTF.

Regarding this clone: Within the sample, other DNA sequences also encode this same CDR3. The chain carries TRBV18 and TRBJ2-1; TRBD2 might be the D (7 bases). The CDR3 has 19 residues. Trimming pared 2 bases from V and 5 bases from J, leaving 25 bases between. Germline CDR1 and CDR2: KGHSH and LQKENI. This CDR3 reads CASSPNLWAGRGADNEQFF. DNA for the CDR3: TGTGCCAGCTCACCAAATCTTTGGGCGGGACGGGGGGCCGACAATGAGCAGTTCTTC.